The 17 T cell receptor beta chains in this list originate from one sample, sequenced in a study of cytomegalovirus exposure and HLA in healthy donors. Use of 60 Vbeta and 13 Jbeta primers characterized the PCR. TCRdb's copy holds only in-frame clones and misses some; the assay was immunoSEQ multiplex PCR. Among 150,000 to 250,000 clones listed, 75% to 85% were seen once. Input material: PBMCs. These TCRs come from a woman between 45 and 65 years old in good health and CMV-seronegative.

The chain joins TRBV11-2 to TRBJ1-2; D ambiguous. Germline values: CDR1 SGHAT, CDR2 FQNNGV. V was cut by 4 bases and J by 12 bases, with 12 bases left in between. The CDR3 sequence is 11 residues long. The CDR3 DNA reads as TGTGCCAGCAGCTCGAGACACGATGACACCTTC. This translates into CASSSRHDDTF.

This chain uses TRBV7-8 with TRBJ1-1; D not certain. CDR3 length equals 11 residues. V lost 5 bases and J lost 6, with 7 bases in between. The germline CDR1 and CDR2 sequences are SGHVS and FQNEAQ. The CDR3 spells CASSHLAEAFF. The DNA of the CDR3 is TGTGCCAGCAGCCACTTAGCTGAAGCTTTCTTT. The entire variable domain, with the rest obtained from reference TRBV7-8 and TRBJ1-1, is as follows: GAGVSQSPRYKVAKRGQDVALRCDPISGHVSLFWYQQALGQGPEFLTYFQNEAQLDKSGLPSDRFFAERPEGSVSTLKIQRTQQEDSAVYLCASSHLAEAFFGQGTRLTVV.

The genes are TRBV5-4 and TRBJ1-2; no firm D call. The V and J ends lost 0 bases and 4 bases respectively, with 13 bases between them. The CDR3 is 15 residues long. Germline V gene sequence: CDR1 SGHNT, CDR2 YYREEE (reference sequence). CDR3 DNA: TGTGCCAGCAGCTTGGATACGGGTTCCGGCTATGGCTACACCTTC. Translating gives CASSLDTGSGYGYTF. The whole variable domain, filled in from reference TRBV5-4 and TRBJ1-2, reads ETGVTQSPTHLIKTRGQQVTLRCSSQSGHNTVSWYQQALGQGPQFIFQYYREEENGRGNFPPRFSGLQFPNYSSELNVNALELDDSALYLCASSLDTGSGYGYTFGSGTRLTVV.

The V and J genes are TRBV27 and TRBJ2-2; D remains ambiguous. Trimming stripped 7 bases from V and 6 bases from J, with 6 bases between. Looked up from germline, CDR1 is MNHEY and CDR2 is SMNVEV (reference sequence). This CDR3 is built from 11 residues. CDR3 bases: TGTGCCAGCAAAGCGTCCGGGGAGCTGTTTTTT. It codes for CASKASGELFF.

The rearrangement joins TRBV2 to TRBJ2-1; 10 bases fit TRBD2. After removal of 6 bases from V and 5 bases from J, the junction contained 7 bases not matched to a gene. Per germline, CDR1 SNHLY and CDR2 FYNNEI. The CDR3 is 15 amino acids. CDR3 sequence (DNA): TGTGCCAGCAGGCACCAGGGACTAGCGAACAATGAGCAGTTCTTC. Protein: CASRHQGLANNEQFF.

This chain uses TRBV5-6 with TRBJ1-2; the match to TRBD1 covers 8 bases. This CDR3 is 15 amino acids long. Germline V gene lookup returns CDR1 SGHDT and CDR2 YYEEEE. V dropped 4 bases and J dropped 4; count of bases not matched to a gene: 9. Written as DNA, the CDR3 is TGTGCCAGCAGCATCCCCGGGACAGGAAGCTATGGCTACACCTTC. Its protein product is CASSIPGTGSYGYTF.

V gene TRBV18 combines with J gene TRBJ1-1, with 7 bases fitting TRBD1. CDR3 length equals 13 residues. CDR1 is KGHSH, CDR2 LQKENI, per germline. The J segment lost 4 bases and the V segment lost 4 bases, leaving 3 bases of the junction unmatched. For the CDR3, the DNA is TGTGCCAGCTCACGTACAGGGGTCACTGAAGCTTTCTTT. The encoded protein is CASSRTGVTEAFF.

The chain is built from TRBV6-1 and TRBJ1-2; D is unclear. Germline V gives CDR1 MNHNS, CDR2 SASEGT. The CDR3 is 14 amino acids. Trimming took off 1 base at V and 7 bases at J, with 13 bases between the two ends. The CDR3 region is CASSEVVRAGGYTF. Written as DNA, the CDR3 is TGTGCCAGCAGTGAAGTGGTTCGGGCGGGTGGCTACACCTTC.

The chain is built from TRBV19 and TRBJ2-7, with 9 bases matching TRBD2. The germline gives CDR1 LNHDA, CDR2 SQIVND (reference sequence). The CDR3 runs to 14 residues. The J segment lost 1 base and the V segment lost 5 bases, leaving 3 bases of the junction unmatched. Here the CDR3 reads CASSVAGVSYEQYF. CDR3 nucleotide sequence: TGTGCCAGTAGTGTAGCGGGAGTTTCCTACGAGCAGTACTTC.

This sequence joins TRBV27 and TRBJ2-3, with D perhaps TRBD2 (6 bases). The CDR3 spans 18 residues. Between the trimmed V and J ends, which lost 1 base and 8 bases, there was a span of 25 bases. Germline CDR1 reads MNHEY; CDR2 reads SMNVEV (reference sequence). The CDR3 sequence: CASSLYFSGASARRTQYF. Written as DNA, the CDR3 is TGTGCCAGCAGTTTATATTTTTCTGGGGCTAGCGCCCGACGTACGCAGTATTTT.

This chain uses TRBV5-6 with TRBJ1-4; TRBD1 aligns across 10 bases. J gave up 3 bases and V 3 bases, and 8 bases lay outside the gene matches. Per germline, CDR1 SGHDT and CDR2 YYEEEE. The CDR3 contains 17 residues. CDR3 sequence reads: CASSYRQGARSNEKLFF. In nucleotides, the CDR3 is TGTGCCAGCAGCTACCGACAGGGGGCGCGTTCTAATGAAAAACTGTTTTTT.

The chain is built from TRBV18 and TRBJ2-3, with TRBD1 as a possible D gene (5 bases). V lost 1 base and J lost 0, with 8 bases in between. This CDR3 contains 15 residues. CDR1 is KGHSH and CDR2 is LQKENI in the germline V gene. This chain's CDR3 is CASSPQGSSTDTQYF. CDR3 nucleotide sequence: TGTGCCAGCTCACCACAGGGGTCCAGCACAGATACGCAGTATTTT.

The rearrangement joins TRBV18 to TRBJ2-1, with 12 bases lining up with TRBD2. V trimming: 4 bases; J trimming: 8 bases; junction bases outside the gene matches: 6. The CDR3 spans 15 residues. Germline loops: CDR1 KGHSH, CDR2 LQKENI. The CDR3 loop reads CASSHRTSGNDEQFF. The CDR3 nucleotides read TGTGCCAGCTCACATCGGACTAGCGGGAACGATGAGCAGTTCTTC.

The chain is built from TRBV27 and TRBJ1-4; TRBD1 aligns across 7 bases. The V gene's germline CDR1 is MNHEY and CDR2 SMNVEV (reference sequence). After removal of 5 bases from V and 11 bases from J, the junction contained 11 bases not matched to a gene. This CDR3 contains 14 residues. This CDR3 is CASSRATGMYKLFF. The DNA for the CDR3 is TGTGCCAGCAGTCGTGCGACAGGGATGTATAAACTGTTTTTT.

The chain carries TRBV6-1 and TRBJ1-2, with 8 bases identical to TRBD1. CDR3 length equals 13 residues. Germline-derived CDR1 and CDR2 are MNHNS and SASEGT. The V gene end was trimmed by 6 bases and the J gene end by 8 bases; junction bases not matched to a gene: 8. CDR3 sequence reads: CASSVGQGGGYTF. The CDR3 bases are TGTGCCAGCAGCGTCGGACAGGGCGGAGGCTACACCTTC.

The chain couples TRBV19 to TRBJ1-1, with TRBD1 matching over 7 bases. Trimming took 3 bases from V and 6 from J; bases not matched to a gene: 7. Germline V gene lookup returns CDR1 LNHDA and CDR2 SQIVND (reference sequence). This CDR3 contains 14 residues. In nucleotides, the CDR3 is TGTGCCAGTAGTATGAGGCAGGGGGAGGCTGAAGCTTTCTTT. It specifies CASSMRQGEAEAFF. Together with reference TRBV19 and TRBJ1-1, the CDR3 gives the full variable domain: DGGITQSPKYLFRKEGQNVTLSCEQNLNHDAMYWYRQDPGQGLRLIYYSQIVNDFQKGDIAEGYSVSREKKESFPLTVTSAQKNPTAFYLCASSMRQGEAEAFFGQGTRLTVV.

This chain links TRBV28 with TRBJ1-1; possible D gene TRBD1, 6 bases. The ends were cut back, 7 bases at V and 8 bases at J, with 14 bases in the middle. CDR3 size: 12 residues. Germline V gene sequence: CDR1 MDHEN, CDR2 SYDVKM. CDR3 in amino acids: CASKDPQGEAFF. In DNA, the CDR3 is TGTGCCAGCAAGGATCCCCAGGGGGAAGCTTTCTTT.